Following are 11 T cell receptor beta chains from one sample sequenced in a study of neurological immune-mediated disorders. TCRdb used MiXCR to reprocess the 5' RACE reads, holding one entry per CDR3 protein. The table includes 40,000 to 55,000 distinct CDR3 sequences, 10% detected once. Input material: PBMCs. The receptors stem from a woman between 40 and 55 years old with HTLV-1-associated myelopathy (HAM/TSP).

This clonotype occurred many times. DNA of the CDR3: TGTGCCAGCAGCTCGCAGGGGGTTAATTCACCCCTCCACTTT. It encodes CASSSQGVNSPLHF. The genes are TRBV12-3 or TRBV12-4 and TRBJ1-6, with 7 bases aligning to TRBD1. The junction had 5 bases not matched to a gene; V was cut back by 6 bases and J by 6 bases. CDR3 length: 14 residues.

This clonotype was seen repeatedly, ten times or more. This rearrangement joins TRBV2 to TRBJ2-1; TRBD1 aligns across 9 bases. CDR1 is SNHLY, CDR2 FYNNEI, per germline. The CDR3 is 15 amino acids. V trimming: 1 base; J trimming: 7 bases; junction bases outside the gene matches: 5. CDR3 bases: TGTGCCAGCAGTGAAGGGGACAGGGTTAAGAATGAGCAGTTCTTC. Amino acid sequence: CASSEGDRVKNEQFF.

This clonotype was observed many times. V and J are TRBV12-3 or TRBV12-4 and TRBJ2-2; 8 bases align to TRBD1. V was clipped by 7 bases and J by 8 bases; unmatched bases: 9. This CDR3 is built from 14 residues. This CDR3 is CASTLYQGAGELFF. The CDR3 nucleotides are TGTGCCAGCACCCTGTACCAGGGGGCTGGGGAGCTGTTTTTT.

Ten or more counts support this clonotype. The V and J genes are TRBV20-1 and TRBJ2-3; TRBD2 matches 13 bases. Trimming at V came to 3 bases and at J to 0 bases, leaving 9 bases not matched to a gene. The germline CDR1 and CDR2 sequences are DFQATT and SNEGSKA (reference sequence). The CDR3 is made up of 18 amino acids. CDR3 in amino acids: CSASRGLAGASSTDTQYF. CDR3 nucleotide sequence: TGCAGTGCTAGTCGCGGACTAGCGGGAGCTTCTAGCACAGATACGCAGTATTTT.

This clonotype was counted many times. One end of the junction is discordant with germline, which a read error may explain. The CDR3 spells CASSPLGVVIF. The CDR3 DNA reads as TGTGCCAGCAGCCCGCTGGGGGTGGTAATCTTC. This chain connects TRBV2 to TRBJ1-2; D is perhaps TRBD1 (5 bases). Per the germline V gene, CDR1 is SNHLY and CDR2 is FYNNEI. The CDR3 consists of 11 residues.

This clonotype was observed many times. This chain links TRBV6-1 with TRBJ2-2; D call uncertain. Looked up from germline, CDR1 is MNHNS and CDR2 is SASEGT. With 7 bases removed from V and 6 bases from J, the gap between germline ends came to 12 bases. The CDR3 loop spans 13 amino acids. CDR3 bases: TGTGCCAGCAATAGGGCATTCTCCGGGGAGCTGTTTTTT. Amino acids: CASNRAFSGELFF.

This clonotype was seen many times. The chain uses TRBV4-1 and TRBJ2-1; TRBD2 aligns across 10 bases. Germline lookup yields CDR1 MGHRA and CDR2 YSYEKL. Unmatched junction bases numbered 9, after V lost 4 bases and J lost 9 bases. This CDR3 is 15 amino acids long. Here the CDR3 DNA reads TGCGCCAGCAGCCGGACAGAGCGGGGGGGAGGTGAGCAGTTCTTC. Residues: CASSRTERGGGEQFF.

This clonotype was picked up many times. The CDR3 spells CASSDGNMETQYF. The CDR3 bases are TGTGCCAGTAGCGACGGCAACATGGAGACCCAGTACTTC. This chain connects TRBV19 to TRBJ2-5; D ambiguous. The CDR3 has 13 amino acids. CDR1 is LNHDA, CDR2 SQIVND, per germline (reference sequence). Trimming removed 6 bases at V and 5 bases at J, with 13 bases between.

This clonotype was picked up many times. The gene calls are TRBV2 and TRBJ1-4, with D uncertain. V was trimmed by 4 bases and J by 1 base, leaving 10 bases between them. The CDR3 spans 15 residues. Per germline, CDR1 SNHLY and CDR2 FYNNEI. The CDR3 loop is CASSGGTITNEKLFF. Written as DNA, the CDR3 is TGTGCCAGCAGTGGGGGAACAATAACTAATGAAAAACTGTTTTTT.

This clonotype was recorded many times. The CDR3 DNA is TGTGCCACCAGTGATTTTAGCGGGGACCAAGAGACCCAGTACTTC. Residues: CATSDFSGDQETQYF. The gene calls are TRBV24-1 and TRBJ2-5, with 8 bases aligning to TRBD2. The CDR3 loop spans 15 amino acids. Germline loops: CDR1 KGHDR, CDR2 SFDVKD. Unmatched junction bases numbered 0, after V lost 1 base and J lost 0 bases.

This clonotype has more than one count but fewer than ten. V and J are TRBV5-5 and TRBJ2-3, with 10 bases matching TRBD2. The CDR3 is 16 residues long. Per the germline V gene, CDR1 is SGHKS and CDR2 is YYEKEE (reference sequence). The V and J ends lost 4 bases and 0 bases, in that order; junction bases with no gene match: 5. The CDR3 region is CASSNLAGASTDTQYF. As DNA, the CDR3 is TGTGCCAGCAGCAATCTAGCGGGGGCGAGCACAGATACGCAGTATTTT. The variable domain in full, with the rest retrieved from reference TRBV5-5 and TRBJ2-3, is DAGVTQSPTHLIKTRGQQVTLRCSPISGHKSVSWYQQVLGQGPQFIFQYYEKEERGRGNFPDRFSARQFPNYSSELNVNALLLGDSALYLCASSNLAGASTDTQYFGPGTRLTVL.